This entry features one T cell receptor (beta chain) sequence. No antigen is known for it. These data belong to a study of regulatory T cells in long-lasting Graves disease. Through Arm-PCR of CDR3 regions and iRepertoire HTBI primers, TCR beta libraries were built. TCRdb processed the multiplex PCR reads anew with MiXCR; each CDR3 protein has one entry. The repertoire holds roughly 510,000 distinct CDR3 sequences, with about 16% as singletons. V dropped 5 bases and J dropped 1; count of bases not matched to a gene: 8. The germline V gene encodes CDR1 LNHDA and CDR2 SQIVND (reference sequence). This CDR3 region has 16 residues. Overall study findings and caveats: Examination was confined to peripheral blood, excluding thyroid tissue.

Time point denoted: newly diagnosed GD, antithyroid drugs for less than 3 months. From PBMCs, RNA was extracted and then used to make the TCR library. These data also formed part of another study, on T cells in Graves' hyperthyroidism and ophthalmopathy. This second study says: Most expanded thyroid clonotypes above 0.001 also appeared in blood.

The sequencing here drew on peripheral blood mononuclear cells (PBMCs), taken at new diagnosis, from a patient treated with antithyroid drugs. The sequence derives from a man younger than 35 with Graves disease. This sequence joins TRBV19 and TRBJ2-1; 7 bases align to TRBD2. The CDR3 DNA reads as TGTGCCAGTAGTGTCCGGACTAGACATTCCTACAATGAGCAGTTCTTC. This codes for CASSVRTRHSYNEQFF.